This T cell receptor beta chain is drawn from a study of patients and donors after allogeneic stem cell transplantation. TCRdb recomputed calls from the RT-PCR reads with MiXCR, one row per CDR3 protein. The table includes roughly 960,000 distinct CDR3 sequences, over 15% detected once. Germline V CDR1 and CDR2: LGHNA, YSLEER. Trimming removed 0 bases at V and 4 bases at J, with 12 bases between. The CDR3 is 15 amino acids. Sequenced input: blood, either unsorted or a sorted T cell fraction (not recorded which). V is TRBV4-3 and J is TRBJ1-2; D is unclear. The receptor comes from a human donor who was either an allogeneic HSCT recipient or a stem cell or donor lymphocyte infusion donor (not recorded which). It is not recorded whose cells these are; they may come from a transplant donor. The CDR3, as DNA: TGCGCCAGCAGCCAAGATGAGACCAGCCCCTATGGCTACACCTTC. It translates to CASSQDETSPYGYTF.